This T cell receptor beta chain was captured by sequencing in a study of T cell changes during pregnancy in multiple sclerosis. Sequenced by immunoSEQ multiplex PCR; TCRdb stores in-frame clones only, minus some. The sample holds roughly 63,000 clones, just over 90% seen once. This material consisted of CD8+ T cells from peripheral blood mononuclear cells, taken in the second trimester of pregnancy. The receptor comes from a female donor with multiple sclerosis, enrolled in a pregnancy study.

CDR3 sequence reads: CASSTHAFGTDTQYF. DNA for the CDR3: TGTGCCAGCAGCACCCACGCGTTTGGCACAGATACGCAGTATTTT. This rearrangement joins TRBV7-8 to TRBJ2-3; D is unresolved. V was clipped by 5 bases and J by 1 base, with 13 bases between them. The germline V gene has CDR1 SGHVS and CDR2 FQNEAQ. The length of the CDR3 is 15 residues.